This T cell receptor beta chain derives from a study of regulatory T cells in long-lasting Graves disease. Combining iRepertoire HTBI primers with Arm-PCR of CDR3 regions, the authors built TCR beta libraries. MiXCR, run by TCRdb on the multiplex PCR reads, gives a single entry per CDR3 protein. The sample has approximately 460,000 distinct CDR3 sequences, less than 20% seen once; the top ten hold around a tenth. Germline assignment: CDR1 MDHEN and CDR2 SYDVKM. V lost 3 bases, J lost 6 bases, and 14 bases lay in between. This CDR3 has 15 amino acids. At least ten counts were recorded for this clonotype. Time point noted: newly diagnosed GD, antithyroid drugs for less than 3 months. Generation of the TCR library employed RNA extracted from PBMCs. The same sample was also studied in work on T cells in Graves' hyperthyroidism and ophthalmopathy. From that second work: Blood shared most expanded thyroid clonotypes above 0.001.

The sequence was obtained from a woman in her twenties or thirties with Graves disease. This chain joins TRBV28 and TRBJ2-2, with TRBD2 as a possible D gene (5 bases). The sequences come from peripheral blood mononuclear cells (PBMCs), collected at new diagnosis, from a patient treated with antithyroid drugs. The CDR3 loop reads CASSFYTSSPGELFF. The CDR3 DNA sequence: TGTGCCAGCAGTTTCTACACTAGTAGCCCCGGGGAGCTGTTTTTT.